A selection of T cell receptor beta chains follows, all from one sample in a study of beta chain features in type 1 diabetes. Sequencing was performed with immunoSEQ multiplex PCR; in TCRdb, only in-frame clones are kept and a portion is missing. The repertoire includes some 410,000 clones, approximately 15% of them detected once, and roughly 0.033% sits in the top ten. Sequenced: naive CD4+ T cells from blood. The source is a man aged 25-45 years in good health. Each CDR3 is given with its conserved first and last residue. A D gene is named only where the DNA matches it firmly. Expanded clones get a size class; other rows say once, few or many, or leave the size out.

>TRBJ2-2|TRBD1|TRBV29-1|few
CSVAGTGNTGELFF
TGCAGCGTTGCGGGGACAGGGAACACCGGGGAGCTGTTTTTT
>TRBJ1-3|-|TRBV9|few
CASSVAPATPGGGNTIYF
TGTGCCAGCAGCGTAGCGCCCGCAACTCCGGGAGGAGGAAACACCATATATTTT
>TRBJ1-6|-|TRBV7-9|-
CASSLSAGNNSPLHF
TGTGCCAGCAGCTTATCGGCAGGGAATAATTCACCCCTCCACTTT
>TRBJ2-7|-|TRBV11-2|-
CASSIGGREQYF
TGTGCCAGCAGTATCGGGGGGCGCGAGCAGTACTTC
>TRBJ1-1|TRBD1|TRBV6-1|-
CASSETLTGSGTEAFF
TGTGCCAGCAGTGAAACCCTGACAGGGTCGGGCACTGAAGCTTTCTTT
>TRBJ2-5|-|TRBV10-3|few
CAISEFAETQYF
TGTGCCATCAGTGAGTTCGCAGAGACCCAGTACTTC
>TRBJ1-1|-|TRBV9|few
CASSVEGIGTEAFF
TGTGCCAGCAGCGTAGAGGGGATAGGGACTGAAGCTTTCTTT
>TRBJ2-5|-|TRBV5-1|few
CASSLLAQEETQYF
TGCGCCAGCAGCTTGTTAGCCCAAGAAGAGACCCAGTACTTC
>TRBJ1-1|TRBD1|TRBV19|-
CASSIETGGLAFF
TGTGCCAGTAGTATAGAAACAGGGGGATTAGCTTTCTTT
>TRBJ2-3|-|TRBV27|few
CASSLAGSRTDTQYF
TGTGCCAGCAGTTTAGCGGGGAGTAGGACAGATACGCAGTATTTT
>TRBJ1-1|-|TRBV5-4|-
CASSPPGRGNTEAFF
TGTGCCAGCAGCCCACCGGGACGTGGGAACACTGAAGCTTTCTTT
>TRBJ1-5|-|TRBV9|few
CASSVGPGELNQPQHF
TGTGCCAGCAGCGTAGGACCCGGAGAACTCAATCAGCCCCAGCATTTT
>TRBJ2-3|-|TRBV23-1|-
CASTGGAVHIPLSTDTQYF
TGCGCCAGCACGGGGGGCGCGGTACACATTCCCCTTAGCACAGATACGCAGTATTTT
>TRBJ2-2|-|TRBV5-4|few
CASSLIGSGGELFF
TGTGCCAGCAGCTTGATTGGGTCCGGCGGGGAGCTGTTTTTT
>TRBJ1-4|-|TRBV7-7|-
CASSYRTSEKLFF
TGTGCTAGCAGCTATCGAACCAGTGAAAAACTGTTTTTT
>TRBJ2-1|TRBD2|TRBV4-3|-
CASSLSYGRGSYNEQFF
TGCGCCAGCAGCCTATCCTACGGGAGGGGGTCCTACAATGAGCAGTTCTTC
>TRBJ2-7|-|TRBV7-9|few
CASSLAGYYEQYF
TGTGCCAGCAGCTTAGCAGGGTACTACGAGCAGTACTTC
>TRBJ2-2|-|TRBV9|few
CASSAQGPGELFF
TGTGCCAGCAGCGCCCAGGGTCCCGGGGAGCTGTTTTTT
>TRBJ2-2|-|TRBV29-1|-
CSGGRSTNTGELFF
TGCAGCGGGGGACGGAGCACGAACACCGGGGAGCTGTTTTTT
>TRBJ1-3|TRBD1|TRBV14|few
CASSLQGATIYF
TGTGCCAGCAGCTTACAGGGGGCCACCATATATTTT
>TRBJ2-3|-|TRBV30|-
CAWSPGATDTQYF
TGTGCCTGGAGCCCTGGGGCCACAGATACGCAGTATTTT
>TRBJ2-1|-|TRBV2|-
CASSARGSSYNEQFF
TGTGCCAGCAGTGCAAGGGGGAGCTCCTACAATGAGCAGTTCTTC
>TRBJ2-3|-|TRBV27|few
CASSSPQGISTDTQYF
TGTGCCAGCAGTTCCCCCCAGGGAATTAGCACAGATACGCAGTATTTT
>TRBJ1-1|-|TRBV7-9|few
CASSLRSNTEAFF
TGTGCCAGCAGCTTAAGGTCGAACACTGAAGCTTTCTTT
>TRBJ1-5|TRBD1|TRBV29-1|few
CSARQGVGSNQPQHF
TGCAGCGCGCGACAGGGTGTGGGGAGCAATCAGCCCCAGCATTTT
>TRBJ2-5|-|TRBV21-1|few
CASSKDQTTGMETQYF
TGTGCCAGCAGCAAAGACCAGACGACAGGGATGGAGACCCAGTACTTC
>TRBJ2-3|-|TRBV11-2|-
CASSPARGKLPATDTQYF
TGTGCCAGCAGCCCAGCCAGGGGAAAACTCCCAGCCACAGATACGCAGTATTTT
>TRBJ2-1|-|TRBV20-1|few
CSARDSGEQFF
TGCAGTGCTAGAGATTCGGGTGAGCAGTTCTTC
>TRBJ2-3|TRBD2|TRBV4-2|-
CASSQSGGDTDTQYF
TGTGCCAGCAGCCAAAGCGGGGGGGACACAGATACGCAGTATTTT
>TRBJ2-2|-|TRBV5-4|-
CASSSPNAGGELFF
TGTGCCAGCAGCTCCCCCAATGCCGGCGGGGAGCTGTTTTTT
>TRBJ1-3|-|TRBV6-5|-
CASSYRGAGNTIYF
TGTGCCAGCAGTTATCGGGGAGCTGGAAACACCATATATTTT
>TRBJ2-5|TRBD2|TRBV14|few
CASSPRSTAGGWETQYF
TGTGCCAGCAGCCCCCGATCAACAGCGGGGGGTTGGGAGACCCAGTACTTC
>TRBJ2-3|-|TRBV14|many
CASSQGPRGRTDTQYF
TGTGCCAGCAGCCAAGGTCCCCGCGGCCGCACAGATACGCAGTATTTT
>TRBJ1-1|TRBD1|TRBV7-9|few
CASSLTGGFTEAFF
TGTGCCAGCAGCTTGACAGGGGGCTTCACTGAAGCTTTCTTT
>TRBJ2-2|-|TRBV15|-
CATSRDIISNTGELFF
TGTGCCACCAGCAGAGATATCATCTCGAACACCGGGGAGCTGTTTTTT
>TRBJ2-3|TRBD1|TRBV29-1|few
CSGIGTGFSTDTQYF
TGCAGCGGGATCGGGACAGGGTTTAGCACAGATACGCAGTATTTT
>TRBJ2-6|-|TRBV10-3|-
CAIRSGSGANVLTF
TGTGCCATCAGATCAGGCTCTGGGGCCAACGTCCTGACTTTC
>TRBJ1-1|TRBD1|TRBV4-2|few
CASSQYRGTEAFF
TGTGCCAGCAGCCAGTACAGGGGTACTGAAGCTTTCTTT
>TRBJ2-6|-|TRBV6-5|few
CASSYGRSGANVLTF
TGTGCCAGCAGTTACGGCAGATCTGGGGCCAACGTCCTGACTTTC
>TRBJ2-7|-|TRBV4-3|-
CASSQEMGSSYEQYF
TGCGCCAGCAGCCAAGAGATGGGGTCATCCTACGAGCAGTACTTC
>TRBJ2-3|-|TRBV9|-
CASSVGQHRGTDTQYF
TGTGCCAGCAGCGTAGGGCAGCACCGGGGCACAGATACGCAGTATTTT
>TRBJ2-5|-|TRBV2|-
CASSYGTIQETQYF
TGTGCCAGCAGTTACGGGACGATACAAGAGACCCAGTACTTC